This is a list of T cell receptor beta chains from one sample in a study of cytomegalovirus exposure and HLA in healthy donors. The protocol was immunoSEQ multiplex PCR, while the TCRdb copy is restricted to in-frame clones and leaves out a portion. The sample consists of about 170,000 clones, 76% of them appearing once. Sequencing input: PBMCs. Receptors were obtained from a female donor in good health and CMV-seronegative. Each CDR3 is given with its conserved first and last residue. A D gene is named only where the DNA matches it firmly. The size of a clone is reported for some rows only, either as once, few or many, or as a class for expanded clones.

size: .; V: TRBV4-2; D: .; J: TRBJ2-6; CDR3: CASNQGSGANGLTF; DNA: TGTGCCAGCAACCAGGGGTCTGGGGCCAACGGCCTGACTTTC
size: .; V: TRBV28; D: TRBD1; J: TRBJ1-5; CDR3: CASSPQGTYSNQPQHF; DNA: TGTGCCAGCAGTCCACAGGGGACCTATAGCAATCAGCCCCAGCATTTT
size: .; V: TRBV29-1; D: .; J: TRBJ1-2; CDR3: CRGGGGNYGYTF; DNA: TGCAGGGGGGGTGGGGGGAACTATGGCTACACCTTC
size: few; V: TRBV14; D: .; J: TRBJ1-2; CDR3: CASSQGQGTIYGYTF; DNA: TGTGCCAGCAGCCAAGGACAAGGGACTATCTATGGCTACACCTTC
size: .; V: TRBV11-2; D: .; J: TRBJ2-7; CDR3: CASSSYRRAANSYEQYF; DNA: TGTGCCAGCAGCTCCTACCGCCGAGCGGCGAACTCCTACGAGCAGTACTTC
size: few; V: TRBV28; D: TRBD2; J: TRBJ2-3; CDR3: CASSLGGSVVTQYF; DNA: TGTGCCAGCAGTTTGGGCGGGAGCGTGGTTACGCAGTATTTT
size: .; V: TRBV28; D: .; J: TRBJ1-1; CDR3: CASSFLKGFKAEAFF; DNA: TGTGCCAGCAGTTTTTTAAAGGGGTTTAAGGCTGAAGCTTTCTTT
size: .; V: TRBV28; D: .; J: TRBJ1-1; CDR3: CASSLQYGRYTEAFF; DNA: TGTGCCAGCAGTTTACAGTATGGCAGATACACTGAAGCTTTCTTT
size: .; V: TRBV2; D: .; J: TRBJ2-7; CDR3: CASNQDRPNYEQYF; DNA: TGTGCCAGCAATCAAGACAGGCCCAACTACGAGCAGTACTTC
size: few; V: TRBV28; D: TRBD1; J: TRBJ2-7; CDR3: CASSPGGYEQYF; DNA: TGTGCCAGCAGCCCAGGGGGCTACGAGCAGTACTTC
size: .; V: TRBV6-1; D: TRBD1; J: TRBJ1-2; CDR3: CASTPTGGGYTF; DNA: TGTGCCAGCACCCCGACAGGGGGTGGCTACACCTTC
size: once; V: TRBV7-3; D: TRBD2; J: TRBJ2-5; CDR3: CASSFRGGGGQETQYF; DNA: TGTGCCAGCAGCTTCCGGGGGGGCGGGGGCCAAGAGACCCAGTACTTC
size: .; V: TRBV9; D: TRBD1; J: TRBJ1-3; CDR3: CASSGTGGNSGNTIYF; DNA: TGTGCCAGCAGCGGGACAGGTGGTAACTCTGGAAACACCATATATTTT